This TCR beta chain was captured in a study of T cell responses to AZD1222 COVID-19 vaccine. Only one count was recorded for this clone. What it recognizes is unknown. Germline values: CDR1 MNHEY, CDR2 SVGAGI. V shed 2 bases, J shed 2 bases, and the junction held 4 bases outside the gene matches. The CDR3 contains 16 residues. Study outcomes and limitations: Clonal diversity may have been underestimated, and the donors were mostly white British, with more females than males. Only after the peak T cell response were repertoires sampled.

Sequencing was performed with immunoSEQ multiplex PCR; in TCRdb, only in-frame clones are kept and a portion is missing. The sample contains about 60,000 clones, approximately 82% of which appear only once. This sequence originates from an adult in good health. The source was peripheral blood, collected on day 0 of AZD1222 vaccination. The chain combines TRBV6-5 with TRBJ2-7, with TRBD2 identical over 12 bases. The CDR3 loop is CASSYGRLAGAYEQYV. CDR3 DNA: TGTGCCAGCAGTTACGGCAGACTAGCGGGAGCCTACGAGCAGTACGTC.